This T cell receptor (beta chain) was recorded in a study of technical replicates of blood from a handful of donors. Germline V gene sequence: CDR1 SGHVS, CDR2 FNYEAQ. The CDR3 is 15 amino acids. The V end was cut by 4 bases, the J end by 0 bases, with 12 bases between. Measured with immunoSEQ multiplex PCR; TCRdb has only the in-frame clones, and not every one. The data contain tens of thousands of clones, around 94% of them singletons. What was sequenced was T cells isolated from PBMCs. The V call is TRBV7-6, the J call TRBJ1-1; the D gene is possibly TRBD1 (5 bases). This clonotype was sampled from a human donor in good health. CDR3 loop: CASSSNGHMNTEAFF. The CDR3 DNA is TGTGCCAGCAGCTCCAACGGACATATGAACACTGAAGCTTTCTTT.